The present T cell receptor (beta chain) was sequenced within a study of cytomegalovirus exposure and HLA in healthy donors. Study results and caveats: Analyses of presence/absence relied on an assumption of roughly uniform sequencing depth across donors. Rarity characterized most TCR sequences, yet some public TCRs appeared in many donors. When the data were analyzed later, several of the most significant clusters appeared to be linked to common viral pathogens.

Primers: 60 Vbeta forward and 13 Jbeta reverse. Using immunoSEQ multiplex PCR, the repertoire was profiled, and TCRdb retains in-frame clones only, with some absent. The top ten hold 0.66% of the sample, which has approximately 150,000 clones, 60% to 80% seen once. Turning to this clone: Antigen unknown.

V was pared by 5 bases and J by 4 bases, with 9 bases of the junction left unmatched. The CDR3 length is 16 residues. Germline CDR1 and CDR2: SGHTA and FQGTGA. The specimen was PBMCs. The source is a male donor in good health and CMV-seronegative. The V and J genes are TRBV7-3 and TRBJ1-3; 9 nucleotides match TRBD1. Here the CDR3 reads CASSNPGQGSGNTIYF. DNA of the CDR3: TGTGCCAGCAGCAATCCGGGACAGGGTTCCGGAAACACCATATATTTT.